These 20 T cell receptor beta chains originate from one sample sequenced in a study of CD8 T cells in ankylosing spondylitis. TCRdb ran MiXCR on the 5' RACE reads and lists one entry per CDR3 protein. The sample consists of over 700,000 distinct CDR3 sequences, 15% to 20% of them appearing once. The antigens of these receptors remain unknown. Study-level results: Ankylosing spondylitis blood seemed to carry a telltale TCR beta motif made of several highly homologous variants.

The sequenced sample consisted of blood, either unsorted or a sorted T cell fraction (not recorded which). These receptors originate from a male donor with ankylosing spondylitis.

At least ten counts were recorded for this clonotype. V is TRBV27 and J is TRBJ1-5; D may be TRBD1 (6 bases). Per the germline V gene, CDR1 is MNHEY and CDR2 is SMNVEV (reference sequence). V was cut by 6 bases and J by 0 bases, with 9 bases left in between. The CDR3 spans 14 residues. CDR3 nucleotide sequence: TGTGCCAGCAGCTACAGGGATAGCAATCAGCCCCAGCATTTT. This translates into CASSYRDSNQPQHF.

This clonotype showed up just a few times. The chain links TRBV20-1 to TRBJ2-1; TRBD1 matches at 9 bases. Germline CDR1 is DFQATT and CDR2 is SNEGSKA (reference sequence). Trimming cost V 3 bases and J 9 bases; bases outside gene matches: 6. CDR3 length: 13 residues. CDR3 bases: TGCAGTGCTAGGGGACAGGGTCGTATTGAGCAGTTCTTC. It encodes CSARGQGRIEQFF.

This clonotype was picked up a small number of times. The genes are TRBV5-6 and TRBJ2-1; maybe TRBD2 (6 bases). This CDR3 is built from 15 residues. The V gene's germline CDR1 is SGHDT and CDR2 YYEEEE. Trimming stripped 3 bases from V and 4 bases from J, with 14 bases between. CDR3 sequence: CASSWWRGNYNEQFF. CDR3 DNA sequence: TGTGCCAGCAGCTGGTGGAGGGGTAATTACAATGAGCAGTTCTTC.

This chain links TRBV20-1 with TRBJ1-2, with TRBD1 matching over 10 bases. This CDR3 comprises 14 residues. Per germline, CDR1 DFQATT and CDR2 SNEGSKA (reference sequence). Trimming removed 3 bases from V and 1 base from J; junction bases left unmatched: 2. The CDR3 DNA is TGCAGTGCTAGGGGGGACAGGGGTAACTATGGCTACACCTTC. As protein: CSARGDRGNYGYTF.

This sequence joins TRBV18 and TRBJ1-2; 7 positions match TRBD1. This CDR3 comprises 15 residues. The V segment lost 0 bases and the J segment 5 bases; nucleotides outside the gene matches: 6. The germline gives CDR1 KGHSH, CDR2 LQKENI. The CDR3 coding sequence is TGTGCCAGCTCACCACCCGGGACAGCAACATATGGCTACACCTTC. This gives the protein CASSPPGTATYGYTF.

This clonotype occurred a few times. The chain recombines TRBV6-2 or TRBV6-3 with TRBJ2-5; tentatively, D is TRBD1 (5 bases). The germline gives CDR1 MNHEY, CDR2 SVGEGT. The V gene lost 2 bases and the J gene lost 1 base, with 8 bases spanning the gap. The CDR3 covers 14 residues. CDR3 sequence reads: CASSYPGRQETQYF. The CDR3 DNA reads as TGTGCCAGCAGTTACCCAGGGCGCCAAGAGACCCAGTACTTC.

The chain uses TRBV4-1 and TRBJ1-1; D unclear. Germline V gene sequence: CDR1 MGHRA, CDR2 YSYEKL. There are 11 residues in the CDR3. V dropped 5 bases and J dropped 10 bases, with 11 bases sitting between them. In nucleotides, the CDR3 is TGCGCCAGCAGCGAGCGGGAGGGAGCTTTCTTT. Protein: CASSEREGAFF.

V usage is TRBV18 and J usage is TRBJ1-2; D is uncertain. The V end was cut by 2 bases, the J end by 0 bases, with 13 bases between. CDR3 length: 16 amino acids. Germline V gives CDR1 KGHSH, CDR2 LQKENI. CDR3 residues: CASSPFTAGANYGYTF. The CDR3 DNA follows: TGTGCCAGCTCACCATTTACGGCAGGAGCTAACTATGGCTACACCTTC.

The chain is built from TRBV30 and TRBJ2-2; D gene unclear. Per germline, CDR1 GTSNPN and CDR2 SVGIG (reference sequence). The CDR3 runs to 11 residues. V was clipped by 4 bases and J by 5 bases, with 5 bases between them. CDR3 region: CAWKGTGELFF. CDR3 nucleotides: TGTGCCTGGAAAGGAACCGGGGAGCTGTTTTTT.

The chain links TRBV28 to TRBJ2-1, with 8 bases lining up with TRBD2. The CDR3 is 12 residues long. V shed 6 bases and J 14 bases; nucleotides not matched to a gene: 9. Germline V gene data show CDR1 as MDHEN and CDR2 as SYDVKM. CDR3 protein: CASSGQREKEFF. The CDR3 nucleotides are TGTGCCAGCAGCGGCCAGCGGGAGAAAGAGTTCTTC.

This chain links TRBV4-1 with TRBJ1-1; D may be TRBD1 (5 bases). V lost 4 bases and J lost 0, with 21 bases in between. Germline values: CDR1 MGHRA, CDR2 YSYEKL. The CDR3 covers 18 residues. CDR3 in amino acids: CASSRRPLQEDMNTEAFF. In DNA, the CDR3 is TGCGCCAGCAGCCGCAGGCCCCTACAGGAAGACATGAACACTGAAGCTTTCTTT.

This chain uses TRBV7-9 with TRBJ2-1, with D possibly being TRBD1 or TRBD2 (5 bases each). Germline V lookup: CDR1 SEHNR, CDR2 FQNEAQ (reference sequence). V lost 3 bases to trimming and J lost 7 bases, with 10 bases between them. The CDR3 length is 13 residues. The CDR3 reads CASSLGPENEQFF. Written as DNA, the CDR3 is TGTGCCAGCAGCTTGGGACCGGAGAATGAGCAGTTCTTC.

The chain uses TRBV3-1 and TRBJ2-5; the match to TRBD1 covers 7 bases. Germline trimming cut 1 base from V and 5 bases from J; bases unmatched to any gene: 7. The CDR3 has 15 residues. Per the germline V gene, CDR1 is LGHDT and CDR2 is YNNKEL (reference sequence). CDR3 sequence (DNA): TGTGCCAGCAGCCAAGTCCAGGGGGTATGGGAGACCCAGTACTTC. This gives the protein CASSQVQGVWETQYF.

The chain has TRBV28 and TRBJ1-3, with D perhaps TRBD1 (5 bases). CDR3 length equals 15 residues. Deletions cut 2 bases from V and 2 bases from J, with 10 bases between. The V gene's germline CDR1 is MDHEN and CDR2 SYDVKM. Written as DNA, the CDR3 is TGTGCCAGCAGTTTACAGGGAGTGCCTGGAAACACCATATATTTT. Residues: CASSLQGVPGNTIYF.

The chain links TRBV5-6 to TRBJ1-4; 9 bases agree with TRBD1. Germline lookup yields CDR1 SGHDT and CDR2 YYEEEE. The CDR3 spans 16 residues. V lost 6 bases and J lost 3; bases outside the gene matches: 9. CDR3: CASTTGGRTSNEKLFF. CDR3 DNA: TGTGCCAGCACCACAGGGGGCCGAACTTCTAATGAAAAACTGTTTTTT.

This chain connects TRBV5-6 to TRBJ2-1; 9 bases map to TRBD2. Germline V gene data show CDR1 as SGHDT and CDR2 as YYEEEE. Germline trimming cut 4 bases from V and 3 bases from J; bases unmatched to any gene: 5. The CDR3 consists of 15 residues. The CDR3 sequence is CASSISGGFYNEQFF. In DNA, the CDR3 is TGTGCCAGCAGCATTAGCGGGGGCTTCTACAATGAGCAGTTCTTC. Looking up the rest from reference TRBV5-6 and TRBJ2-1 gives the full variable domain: DAGVTQSPTHLIKTRGQQVTLRCSPKSGHDTVSWYQQALGQGPQFIFQYYEEEERQRGNFPDRFSGHQFPNYSSELNVNALLLGDSALYLCASSISGGFYNEQFFGPGTRLTVL.

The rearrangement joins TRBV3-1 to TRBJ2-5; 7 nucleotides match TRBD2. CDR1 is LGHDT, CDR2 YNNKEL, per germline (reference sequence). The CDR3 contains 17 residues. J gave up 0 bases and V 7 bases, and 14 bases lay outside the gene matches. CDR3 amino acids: CASTKRYIAGNQETQYF. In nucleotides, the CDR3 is TGTGCCAGCACCAAGAGGTATATAGCGGGCAACCAAGAGACCCAGTACTTC.

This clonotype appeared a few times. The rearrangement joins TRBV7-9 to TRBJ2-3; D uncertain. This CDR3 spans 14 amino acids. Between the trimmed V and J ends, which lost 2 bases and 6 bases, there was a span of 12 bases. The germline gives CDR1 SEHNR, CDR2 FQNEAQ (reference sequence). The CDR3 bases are TGTGCCAGCAGCTTAAGCCAGACTGGGGATACGCAGTATTTT. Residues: CASSLSQTGDTQYF.

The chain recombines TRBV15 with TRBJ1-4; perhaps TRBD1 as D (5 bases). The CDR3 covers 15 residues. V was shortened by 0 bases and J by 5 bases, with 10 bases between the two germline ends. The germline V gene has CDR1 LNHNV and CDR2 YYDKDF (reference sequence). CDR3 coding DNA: TGTGCCACCAGCAGAGATATGGGGGAGAATGAAAAACTGTTTTTT. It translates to CATSRDMGENEKLFF.

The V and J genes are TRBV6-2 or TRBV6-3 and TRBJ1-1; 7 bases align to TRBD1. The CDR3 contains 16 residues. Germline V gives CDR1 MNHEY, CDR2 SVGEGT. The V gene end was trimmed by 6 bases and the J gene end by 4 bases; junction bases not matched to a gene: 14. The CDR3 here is CASRTLQGLATTEAFF. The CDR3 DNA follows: TGTGCCAGCAGAACTCTACAGGGGCTGGCGACCACTGAAGCTTTCTTT.